One T cell receptor beta chain is described in this entry. The source of the sample is a study of blood T cell repertoires in COVID-19. Study-level background: Both acute and convalescent COVID-19 samples were obtained from the United States, Italy and Spain.

Study processing details: Amplification from reference gene primers served as the basis for estimated nucleated cell counts. Data came from immunoSEQ multiplex PCR; TCRdb stores just in-frame clones and leaves some out. That table is the source of V, J and clone size, and D and trimming were worked out from the DNA. Of 71,000 or so clones in the sample, 86% were seen once. The V end was cut by 5 bases, the J end by 0 bases, with 11 bases between. The length of the CDR3 is 16 residues. Germline values: CDR1 LNHDA, CDR2 SQIVND (reference sequence). What was sequenced was peripheral blood. The gene calls are TRBV19 and TRBJ1-6; D perhaps matches TRBD1 (5 bases). The receptor's source is an elderly man in a cohort sampled during active COVID-19. The CDR3 DNA follows: TGTGCCAGTAGTCCCCGACAGAGCTCCTATAATTCACCCCTCCACTTT. Amino acid sequence: CASSPRQSSYNSPLHF.